Sequencing of this T cell receptor (beta chain) was carried out in a study of identical twins. One entry per CDR3 protein results from TCRdb running MiXCR on the 5' RACE reads. The sample lists a few hundred thousand distinct CDR3 sequences, more than 9% occurring once. In this sample, this clonotype turned up a few times. The antigen remains unidentified. Study outcomes and limitations: Among monozygotic twins, out-of-frame TCR alpha sharing exceeded what models predicted.

Per the germline V gene, CDR1 is DFQATT and CDR2 is SNEGSKA (reference sequence). CDR3 size: 14 residues. V dropped 6 bases and J dropped 8; count of bases not matched to a gene: 10. These records were also assigned to another study, of yellow fever vaccine responses in identical twins.

The chain joins TRBV20-1 to TRBJ1-6; 7 bases align to TRBD1. This sequence originates from a woman under 30 in good health. Sequences were obtained from PBMCs. CDR3 coding DNA: TGCAGTGCCCAGACAGGGTCAGGGGATTCACCCCTCCACTTT. This gives the protein CSAQTGSGDSPLHF.